This T cell receptor (beta chain) was documented in a study of T cells in women clearing cervical HPV infection. About the research overall: Controls were women whose single incident HPV16 infection cleared within 12 months without precancer or cancer. Only a few women had HLA typing results available. Regarding the study as a whole: CIN3+ cases had significantly higher TCR repertoire richness than controls, but evenness did not differ.

The V segment lost 0 bases and the J segment 3 bases; nucleotides outside the gene matches: 2. Germline V CDR1 and CDR2: SGHRS, YFSETQ. This CDR3 region has 15 residues. Average input was approximately 1,200 ng genomic DNA for immunoSEQ TCR beta CDR3 amplification. Sequencing was performed with immunoSEQ multiplex PCR; in TCRdb, only in-frame clones are kept and a portion is missing. The sample has about 46,000 clones. A note on this clone: Its matching antigen is unknown. The read finishes 3 residues shy of the CDR3 end, and the germline J gene is used to complete it.

Sequencing used blood buffy coat. The clonotype originates from a woman aged 18 to 75 with a cervical HPV16 infection that either progressed to CIN3+ or cleared (not recorded which). V is TRBV5-1 and J is TRBJ1-2, with 10 bases matching TRBD1. CDR3 DNA, as far as it was read: TGCGCCAGCAGCTTGGGAGGACAGGGGGACTATGGC. Its protein is CASSLGGQGDYG. The entire CDR3 sequence reads CASSLGGQGDYGYTF.